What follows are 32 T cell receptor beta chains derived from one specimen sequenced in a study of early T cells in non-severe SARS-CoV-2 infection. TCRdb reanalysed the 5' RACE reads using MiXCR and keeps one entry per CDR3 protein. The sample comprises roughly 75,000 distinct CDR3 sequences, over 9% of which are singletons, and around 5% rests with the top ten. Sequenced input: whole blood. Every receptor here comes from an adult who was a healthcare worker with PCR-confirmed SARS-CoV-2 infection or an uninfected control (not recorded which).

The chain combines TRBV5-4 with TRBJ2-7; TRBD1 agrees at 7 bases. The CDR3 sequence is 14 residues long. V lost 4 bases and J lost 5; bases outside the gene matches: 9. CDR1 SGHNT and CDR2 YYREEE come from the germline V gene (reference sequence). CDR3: CASSRDRNTDEQYF. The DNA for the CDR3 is TGTGCCAGCAGCAGGGACAGAAATACGGACGAGCAGTACTTC.

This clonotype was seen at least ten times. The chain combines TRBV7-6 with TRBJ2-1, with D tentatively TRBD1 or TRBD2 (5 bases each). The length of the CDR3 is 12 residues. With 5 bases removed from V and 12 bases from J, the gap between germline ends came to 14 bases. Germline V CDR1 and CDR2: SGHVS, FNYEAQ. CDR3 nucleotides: TGTGCCAGCAGCCCAGGGACCCCAATGCAGTTCTTC. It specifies CASSPGTPMQFF.

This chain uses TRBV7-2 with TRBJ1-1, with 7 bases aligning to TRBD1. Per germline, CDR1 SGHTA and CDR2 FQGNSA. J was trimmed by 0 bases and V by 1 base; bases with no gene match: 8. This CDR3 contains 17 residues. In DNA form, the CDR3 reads TGTGCCAGCAGCTTAGGGGCCAGACAGGGCATGAACACTGAAGCTTTCTTT. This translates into CASSLGARQGMNTEAFF.

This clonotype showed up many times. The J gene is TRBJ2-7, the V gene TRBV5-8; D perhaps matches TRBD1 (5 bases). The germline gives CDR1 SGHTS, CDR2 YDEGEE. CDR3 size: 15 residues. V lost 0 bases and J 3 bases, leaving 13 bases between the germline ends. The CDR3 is CASSLGQGFRYEQYF. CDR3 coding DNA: TGTGCCAGCAGCTTGGGCCAGGGTTTCCGCTACGAGCAGTACTTC. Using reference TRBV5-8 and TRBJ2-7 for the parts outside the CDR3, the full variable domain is EAGVTQSPTHLIKTRGQQATLRCSPISGHTSVYWYQQALGLGLQFLLWYDEGEERNRGNFPPRFSGRQFPNYSSELNVNALELEDSALYLCASSLGQGFRYEQYFGPGTRLTVT.

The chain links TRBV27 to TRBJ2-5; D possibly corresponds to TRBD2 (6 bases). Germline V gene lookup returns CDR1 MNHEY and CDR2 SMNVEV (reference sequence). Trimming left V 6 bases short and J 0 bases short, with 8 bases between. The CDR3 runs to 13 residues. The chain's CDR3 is CASSRLDQETQYF. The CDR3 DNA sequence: TGTGCCAGCAGCAGACTAGACCAAGAGACCCAGTACTTC.

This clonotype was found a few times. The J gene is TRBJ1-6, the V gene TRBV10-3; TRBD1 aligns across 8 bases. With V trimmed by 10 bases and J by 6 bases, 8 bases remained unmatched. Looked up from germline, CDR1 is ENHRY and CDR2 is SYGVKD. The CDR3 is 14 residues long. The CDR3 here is CASGGDRFNSPLHF. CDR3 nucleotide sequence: TGTGCCAGCGGGGGGGACAGGTTTAATTCACCCCTCCACTTT.

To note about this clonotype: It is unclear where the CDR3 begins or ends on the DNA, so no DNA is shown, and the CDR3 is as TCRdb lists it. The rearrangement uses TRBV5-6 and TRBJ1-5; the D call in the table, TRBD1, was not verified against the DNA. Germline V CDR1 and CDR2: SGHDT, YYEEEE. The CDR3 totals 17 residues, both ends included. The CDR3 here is CASSPGQSRIAINPSIF.

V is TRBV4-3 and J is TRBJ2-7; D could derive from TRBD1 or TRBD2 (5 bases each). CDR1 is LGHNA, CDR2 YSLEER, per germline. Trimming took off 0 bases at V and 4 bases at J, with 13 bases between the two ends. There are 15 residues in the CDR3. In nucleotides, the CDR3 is TGCGCCAGCAGCCAAGATACGGGACGGTCGTACGAGCAGTACTTC. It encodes CASSQDTGRSYEQYF.

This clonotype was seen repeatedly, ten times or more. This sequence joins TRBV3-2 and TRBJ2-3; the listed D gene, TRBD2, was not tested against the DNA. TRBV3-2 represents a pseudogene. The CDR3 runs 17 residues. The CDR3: CASSPPRGGTPTDTQYF. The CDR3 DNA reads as TGTGCCAGCAGCCCCCCCCGGGGAGGGACCCCCACAGATACGCAGTATTTT.

The CDR3 nucleotides are TGTGCCAGCAGTCCAGGAGGGCTCGGATACATCACCATGAACACTGAAGCTTTCTTT. Translated, it gives CASSPGGLGYITMNTEAFF. The genes are TRBV12-3 or TRBV12-4 and TRBJ1-1; D not certain. This CDR3 has 19 amino acids. The V end was cut by 5 bases, the J end by 0 bases, with 25 bases between.

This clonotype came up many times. The DNA of the CDR3 is TGTGCCAGCAGCCCGGACGGCCAAGAGACCCAGTACTTC. Its protein product is CASSPDGQETQYF. The rearrangement joins TRBV7-6 to TRBJ2-5; D call uncertain. The germline V gene encodes CDR1 SGHVS and CDR2 FNYEAQ. The CDR3 loop spans 13 amino acids. V was clipped by 5 bases and J by 1 base, with 8 bases between them.

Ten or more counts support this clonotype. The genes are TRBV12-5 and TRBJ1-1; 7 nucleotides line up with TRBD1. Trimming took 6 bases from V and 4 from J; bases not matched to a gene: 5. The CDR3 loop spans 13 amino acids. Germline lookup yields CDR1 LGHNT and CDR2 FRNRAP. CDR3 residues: CASGQQGPTEAFF. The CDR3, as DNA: TGTGCTAGTGGCCAACAGGGGCCCACTGAAGCTTTCTTT.

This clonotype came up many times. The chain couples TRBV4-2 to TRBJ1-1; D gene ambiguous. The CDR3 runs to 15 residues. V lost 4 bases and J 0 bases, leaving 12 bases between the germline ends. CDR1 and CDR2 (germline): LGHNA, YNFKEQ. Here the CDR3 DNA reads TGTGCCAGCAGCCTCGGTGGAGGGATGAACACTGAAGCTTTCTTT. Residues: CASSLGGGMNTEAFF.

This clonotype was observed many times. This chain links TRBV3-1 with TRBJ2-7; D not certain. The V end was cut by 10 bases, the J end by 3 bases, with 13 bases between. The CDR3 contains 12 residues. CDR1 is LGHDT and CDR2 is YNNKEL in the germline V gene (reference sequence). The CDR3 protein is CATLAPNYEQYF. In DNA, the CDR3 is TGTGCCACCCTTGCTCCGAACTACGAGCAGTACTTC.

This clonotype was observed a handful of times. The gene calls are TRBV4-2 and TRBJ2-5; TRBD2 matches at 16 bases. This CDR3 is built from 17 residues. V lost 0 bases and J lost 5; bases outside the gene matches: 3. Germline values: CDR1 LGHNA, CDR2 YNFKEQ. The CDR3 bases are TGTGCCAGCAGCCAAGATGGGACTAGCGGGGGGGCCGAGACCCAGTACTTC. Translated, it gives CASSQDGTSGGAETQYF.

CDR3 sequence: CSVEGASQETQYF. The CDR3 nucleotides read TGCAGCGTTGAAGGGGCTAGCCAAGAGACCCAGTACTTC. The V and J genes are TRBV29-1 and TRBJ2-5; no clear D. This CDR3 is 13 amino acids long. Trimming removed 1 base at V and 1 base at J, with 7 bases between. Germline-derived CDR1 and CDR2 are SQVTM and ANQGSEA. The full variable domain, completed using reference TRBV29-1 and TRBJ2-5, is SAVISQKPSRDICQRGTSLTIQCQVDSQVTMMFWYRQQPGQSLTLIATANQGSEATYESGFVIDKFPISRPNLTFSTLTVSNMSPEDSSIYLCSVEGASQETQYFGPGTRLLVL.

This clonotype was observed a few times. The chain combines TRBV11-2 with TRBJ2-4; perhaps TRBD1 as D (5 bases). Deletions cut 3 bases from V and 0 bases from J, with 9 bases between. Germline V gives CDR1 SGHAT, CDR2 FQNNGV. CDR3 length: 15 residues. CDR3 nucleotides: TGTGCCAGCAGCTTCGACAGCATAGCCAAAAACATTCAGTACTTC. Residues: CASSFDSIAKNIQYF.

DNA of the CDR3: TGTGCCAGCAGCAAGGGAGCAGCCTCCTACGAGCAGTACTTC. Residues: CASSKGAASYEQYF. This chain uses TRBV7-9 with TRBJ2-7, with D possibly TRBD2 on 5 matching bases. This CDR3 spans 14 amino acids. Trimming removed 5 bases from V and 0 bases from J, with 11 bases in between. Germline CDR1 SEHNR, CDR2 FQNEAQ (reference sequence).

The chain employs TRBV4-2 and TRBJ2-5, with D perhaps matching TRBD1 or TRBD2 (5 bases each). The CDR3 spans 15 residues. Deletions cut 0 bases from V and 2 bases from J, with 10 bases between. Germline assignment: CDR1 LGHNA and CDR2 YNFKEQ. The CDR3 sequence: CASSQEGRQQETQYF. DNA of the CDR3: TGTGCCAGCAGCCAAGAAGGGAGACAGCAAGAGACCCAGTACTTC.

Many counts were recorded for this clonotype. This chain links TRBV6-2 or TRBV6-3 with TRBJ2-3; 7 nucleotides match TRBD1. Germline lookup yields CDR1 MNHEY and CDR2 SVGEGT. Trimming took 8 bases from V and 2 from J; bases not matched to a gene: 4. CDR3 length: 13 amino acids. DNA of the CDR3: TGTGCCAGCTCGGGACAGATCACAGATACGCAGTATTTT. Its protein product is CASSGQITDTQYF.

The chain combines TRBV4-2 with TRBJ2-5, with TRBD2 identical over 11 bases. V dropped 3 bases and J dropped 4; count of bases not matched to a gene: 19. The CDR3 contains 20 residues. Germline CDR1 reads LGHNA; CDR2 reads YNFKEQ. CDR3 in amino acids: CASSQVLGPSGGYGRETQYF. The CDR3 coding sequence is TGTGCCAGCAGCCAGGTCCTAGGGCCTAGCGGGGGGTACGGGCGAGAGACCCAGTACTTC.

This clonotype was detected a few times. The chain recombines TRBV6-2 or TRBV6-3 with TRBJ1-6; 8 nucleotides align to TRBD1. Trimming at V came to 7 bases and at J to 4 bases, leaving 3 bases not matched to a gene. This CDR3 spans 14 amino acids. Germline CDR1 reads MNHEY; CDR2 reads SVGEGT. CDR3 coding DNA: TGTGCCAGCACTCGGACAGGGTATAATTCACCCCTCCACTTT. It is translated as CASTRTGYNSPLHF.

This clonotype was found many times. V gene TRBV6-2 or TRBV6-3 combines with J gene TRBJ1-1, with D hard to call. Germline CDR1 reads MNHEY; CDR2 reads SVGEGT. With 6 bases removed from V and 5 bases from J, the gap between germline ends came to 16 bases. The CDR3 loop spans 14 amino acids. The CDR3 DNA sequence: TGTGCCAGCAGCCAGGACCCTGGGCGTACTGAAGCTTTCTTT. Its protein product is CASSQDPGRTEAFF.

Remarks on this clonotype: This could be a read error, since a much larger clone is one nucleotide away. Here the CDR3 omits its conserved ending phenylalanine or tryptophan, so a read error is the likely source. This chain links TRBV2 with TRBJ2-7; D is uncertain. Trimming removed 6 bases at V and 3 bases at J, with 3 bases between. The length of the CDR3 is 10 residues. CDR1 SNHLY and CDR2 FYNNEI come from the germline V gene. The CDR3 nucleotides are TGTGCCAGCAGAGACTACGAGCAGTACTTA. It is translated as CASRDYEQYL.

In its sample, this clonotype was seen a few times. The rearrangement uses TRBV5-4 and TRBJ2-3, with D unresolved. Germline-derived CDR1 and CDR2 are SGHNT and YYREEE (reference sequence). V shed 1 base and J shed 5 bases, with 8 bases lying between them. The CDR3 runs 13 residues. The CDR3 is CASSLLGKDTQYF. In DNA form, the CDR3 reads TGTGCCAGCAGCTTGCTAGGGAAAGATACGCAGTATTTT.

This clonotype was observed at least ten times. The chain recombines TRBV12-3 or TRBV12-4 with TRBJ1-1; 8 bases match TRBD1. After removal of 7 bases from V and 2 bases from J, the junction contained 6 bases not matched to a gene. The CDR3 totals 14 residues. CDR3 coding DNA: TGTGCCAGCAACGCAGGGGGCGGCAACACTGAAGCTTTCTTT. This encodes CASNAGGGNTEAFF.

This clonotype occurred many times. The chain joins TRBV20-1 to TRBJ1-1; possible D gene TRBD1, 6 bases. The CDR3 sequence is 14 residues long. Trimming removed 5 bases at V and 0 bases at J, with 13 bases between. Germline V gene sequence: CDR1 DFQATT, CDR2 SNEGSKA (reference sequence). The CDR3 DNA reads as TGCAGTGCTCGTATGGGACACCTGAACACTGAAGCTTTCTTT. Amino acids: CSARMGHLNTEAFF.

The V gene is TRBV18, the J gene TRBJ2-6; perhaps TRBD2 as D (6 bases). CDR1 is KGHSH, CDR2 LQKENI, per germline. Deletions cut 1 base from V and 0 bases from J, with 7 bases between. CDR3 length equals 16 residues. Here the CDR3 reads CASSPLGGSGANVLTF. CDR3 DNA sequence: TGTGCCAGCTCACCACTGGGAGGCTCTGGGGCCAACGTCCTGACTTTC.

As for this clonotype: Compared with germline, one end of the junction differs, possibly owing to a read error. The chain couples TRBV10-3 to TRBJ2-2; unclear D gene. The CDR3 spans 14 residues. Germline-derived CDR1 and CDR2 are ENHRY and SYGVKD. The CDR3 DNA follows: TGTGCCATCAGTGAGTCGTACCCCACCAGGGAGCTGTTTTTT. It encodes CAISESYPTRELFF.

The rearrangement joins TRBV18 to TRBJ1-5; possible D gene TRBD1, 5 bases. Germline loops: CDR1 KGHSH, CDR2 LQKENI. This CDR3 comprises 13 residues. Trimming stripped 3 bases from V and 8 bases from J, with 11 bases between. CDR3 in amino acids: CASSPSDKEPQHF. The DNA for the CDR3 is TGTGCCAGCTCACCGTCGGACAAGGAGCCCCAGCATTTT.

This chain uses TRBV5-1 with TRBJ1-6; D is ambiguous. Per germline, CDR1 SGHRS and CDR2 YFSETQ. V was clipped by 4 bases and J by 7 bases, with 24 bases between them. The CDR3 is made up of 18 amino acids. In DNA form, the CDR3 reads TGCGCCAGCAGCCCAACCCGCACAGAATTGGACCCAAATTCACCCCTCCACTTT. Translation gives CASSPTRTELDPNSPLHF.

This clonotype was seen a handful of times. The CDR3 here is CASSSGQGLNTEAFF. The DNA for the CDR3 is TGTGCCAGCAGTTCGGGACAGGGGTTGAACACTGAAGCTTTCTTT. The rearrangement links TRBV27 to TRBJ1-1, with 10 nucleotides matching TRBD1. Germline CDR1 reads MNHEY; CDR2 reads SMNVEV (reference sequence). CDR3 length: 15 residues. Trimming took 4 bases from V and 0 from J; bases not matched to a gene: 2.